This entry concerns a single T cell receptor beta chain. The specificity of this receptor is unknown. One base away there is no much larger clone; base qualities are not given. Healthy HIV-negative adults with no recently reported acute infections or vaccinations were included as donors. Every donor was a Caucasian adult residing in Nashville, Tennessee, USA. Magnetic negative selection was used to enrich CD4+ T cells, after which naive cells were positively selected on CD45RA and the negative fraction became the memory subset. After blood collection by leukapheresis, PBMCs were isolated using Ficoll-Histopaque density gradient centrifugation and then cryopreserved in the vapor phase of liquid nitrogen. Analytical flow cytometry was used to check the purity and quantity of each magnetically sorted T cell population. From each sorted fraction, genomic DNA was isolated and quantified by UV absorbance on a Nanodrop 2000c.

The CDR3 contains 15 residues, cysteine and phenylalanine counted. The kept DNA is CDR3 alone, 45 bases in frame from the first base. The germline V gene encodes CDR1 SEHNR and CDR2 FQNEAQ (reference sequence). V was cut back by 2 bases and J by 1 base, leaving a gap of 8 bases between them. TCR CDR3 regions were amplified from genomic DNA by multiplex PCR using the deep immunoSEQ assay. Extracted genomic DNA from each cell subset was distributed evenly across all wells of several immunoSEQ 96-well plates, and each plate was treated as a replicate. Each replicate PCR for sorted subsets received approximately 220 ng genomic DNA, equal to roughly 30,000 T cell genomes. Purified libraries were measured with a Qubit 3.0 fluorometer, size-checked on a Bioanalyzer 2100, and measured again with the KAPA Library Quantification kit. A separate single-read 150-cycle Illumina NextSeq 550 flow cell was used to sequence each immunoSEQ 96-well plate. The source study handled its data this way. Because the immunoSEQ output held only junctional sequences and lacked quality scores, the filtering could not match the filtering applied to full-length reads. Sequences were annotated with PyIR, a Python wrapper for IgBLAST v1.9, using IMGT germline references to assign V/J genes and CDR3. Any read was removed if the V/J assignment was weak (E-value above 1e-6), the CDR3 was missing, or the read contained stop codons, out-of-frame junctions, or ambiguous translated residues. A V3J clonotype was defined by an identical inferred V gene, J gene, and CDR3 amino acid sequence. To compute the percentage overlap between repertoires, the number of shared unique clonotypes was divided by the size of the smaller repertoire. Repertoire richness was assessed with RTK rarefaction, the Chao1 estimator, and Recon v2.1 estimates of unobserved clonotypes. OLGA was used to compute generation probabilities for all TCRbeta clonotypes that the gDNA method yielded from a few donors. TCRdb's version of the immuneACCESS table is confined to in-frame rearrangements and falls short of the full clone set. An unresolved V gene accounts for under half of the shortfall where checked; the remainder is of unknown origin. V and J calls and clone size are those listed in that table; D and trimming were worked out from the DNA. In all, the sample holds some 1 million clones, and more than 60% of those were seen once. About 1.5% of the sample rests with the top ten.

This sample stems from a study of shared clonotypes between healthy human individuals (dated by TCRdb to 2018 to 2021). For the wider study: The cohort included a few men and two women between 18 and 49 years of age. To estimate repertoire size and how much clonotype sharing occurs between individuals, the study deeply sequenced the blood TCR repertoires of 4 to 6 healthy adults. Per donor, leukapheresis produced somewhere between about 0.85 and 9.5 billion PBMCs. Libraries were prepared and TCR repertoires were sequenced by different laboratories using diverse techniques, in order to increase sequencing depth and limit assay-specific biases. For each donor, CD4 naive and CD4 memory were each given three plates, CD8 naive was given two plates, and CD8 memory was given one plate. What the authors observed across the whole study: Sampling was restricted to blood, and TCR repertoires in tissues likely differ from the TCR repertoires found in blood. Across several donors, approximately 5% of naive CD4, roughly 3.8% of naive CD8, approximately 2.5% of memory CD4, and 0.4% of memory CD8 clonotypes were shared. Compared with non-shared clonotypes, the clonotypes found in all four sorted-subset donors had higher generation probabilities. Because the study included a small number of donors, the genetic and exposure-history diversity represented was limited. Incomplete sequencing was indicated by rarefaction of sorted-subset datasets, despite the large sequencing depth. Estimated clonotype richness was generally larger for naive than for memory subsets. Based on pairwise subsampling, the degree of clonotype sharing among donors was expected to be affected by sequencing depth.

The sample was memory CD4+ T cells sorted from blood. The sample's cell subset or site label, decoded: CD45RA-negative fraction. The sequence links TRBV7-9 to TRBJ2-2, with the identity of the D gene unclear. The TCR originated in a man between 18 and 35 years old in good health. For the CDR3, the sequence is CASSLWAGNTGELFF. The nucleotide sequence reads TGTGCCAGCAGCTTATGGGCTGGGAACACCGGGGAGCTGTTTTTT. The CDR3 plus the reference TRBV7-9 and TRBJ2-2 genes for the other parts give the full variable domain: DTGVSQNPRHKITKRGQNVTFRCDPISEHNRLYWYRQTLGQGPEFLTYFQNEAQLEKSRLLSDRFSAERPKGSFSTLEIQRTEQGDSAMYLCASSLWAGNTGELFFGEGSRLTVL.